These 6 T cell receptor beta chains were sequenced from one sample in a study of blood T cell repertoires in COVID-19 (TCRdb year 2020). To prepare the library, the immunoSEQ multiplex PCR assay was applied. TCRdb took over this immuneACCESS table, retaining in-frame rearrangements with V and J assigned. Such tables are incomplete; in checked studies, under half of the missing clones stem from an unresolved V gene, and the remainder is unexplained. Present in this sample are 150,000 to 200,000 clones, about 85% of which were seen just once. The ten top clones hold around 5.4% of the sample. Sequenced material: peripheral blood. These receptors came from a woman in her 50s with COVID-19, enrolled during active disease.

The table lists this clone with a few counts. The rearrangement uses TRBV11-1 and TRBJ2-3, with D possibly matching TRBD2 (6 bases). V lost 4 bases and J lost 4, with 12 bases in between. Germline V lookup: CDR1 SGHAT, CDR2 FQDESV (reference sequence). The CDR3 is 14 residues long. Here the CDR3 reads CASSWGTGADTQYF. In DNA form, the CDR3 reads TGTGCCAGCAGCTGGGGGACGGGGGCAGATACGCAGTATTTT.

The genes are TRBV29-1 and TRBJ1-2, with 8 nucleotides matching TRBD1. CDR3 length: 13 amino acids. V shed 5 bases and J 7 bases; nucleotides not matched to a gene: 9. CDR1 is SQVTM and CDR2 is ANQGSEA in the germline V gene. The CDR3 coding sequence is TGCAGCGTTACCGGGACAGGCCGTTCTGGCTACACCTTC. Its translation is CSVTGTGRSGYTF. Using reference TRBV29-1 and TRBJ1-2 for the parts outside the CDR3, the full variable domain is SAVISQKPSRDICQRGTSLTIQCQVDSQVTMMFWYRQQPGQSLTLIATANQGSEATYESGFVIDKFPISRPNLTFSTLTVSNMSPEDSSIYLCSVTGTGRSGYTFGSGTRLTVV.

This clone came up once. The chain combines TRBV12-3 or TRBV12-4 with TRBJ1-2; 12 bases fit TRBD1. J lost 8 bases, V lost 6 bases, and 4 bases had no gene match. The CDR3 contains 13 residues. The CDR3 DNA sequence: TGTGCCAGCAGGGGACAGGGGGCGCAGGGCTACACCTTC. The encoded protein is CASRGQGAQGYTF.

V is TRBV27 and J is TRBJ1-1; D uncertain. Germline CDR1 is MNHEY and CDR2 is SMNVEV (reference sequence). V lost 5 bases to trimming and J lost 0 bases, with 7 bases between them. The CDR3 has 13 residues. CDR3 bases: TGTGCCAGCAGTCCCTACTTGAACACTGAAGCTTTCTTT. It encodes CASSPYLNTEAFF.

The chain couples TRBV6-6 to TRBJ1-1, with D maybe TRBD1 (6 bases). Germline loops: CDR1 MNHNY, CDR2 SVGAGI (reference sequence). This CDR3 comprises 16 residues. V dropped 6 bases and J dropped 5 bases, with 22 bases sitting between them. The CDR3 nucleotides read TGTGCCAGCAGCCGGGGGGAAGAGACAGGTAAAACTGAAGCTTTCTTT. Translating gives CASSRGEETGKTEAFF.

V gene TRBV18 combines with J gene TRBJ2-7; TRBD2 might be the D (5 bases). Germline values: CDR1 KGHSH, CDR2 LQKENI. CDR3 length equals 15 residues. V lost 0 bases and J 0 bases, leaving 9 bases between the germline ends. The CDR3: CASSPPRASSYEQYF. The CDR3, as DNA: TGTGCCAGCTCACCACCGCGGGCTAGCTCCTACGAGCAGTACTTC.